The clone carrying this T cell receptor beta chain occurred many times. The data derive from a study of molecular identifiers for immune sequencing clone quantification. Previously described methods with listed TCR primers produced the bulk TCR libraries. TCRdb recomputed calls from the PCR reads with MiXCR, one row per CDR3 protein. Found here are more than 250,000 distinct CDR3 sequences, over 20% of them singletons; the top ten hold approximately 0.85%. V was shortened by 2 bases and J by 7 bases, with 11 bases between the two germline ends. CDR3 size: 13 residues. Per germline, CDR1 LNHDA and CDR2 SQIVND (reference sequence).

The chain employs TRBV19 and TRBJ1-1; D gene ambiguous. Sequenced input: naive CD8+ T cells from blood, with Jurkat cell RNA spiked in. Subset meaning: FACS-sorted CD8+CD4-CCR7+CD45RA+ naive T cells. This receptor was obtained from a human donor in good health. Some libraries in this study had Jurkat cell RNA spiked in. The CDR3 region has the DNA TGTGCCAGTAGTATATTGAGGCGGAGTGAAGCTTTCTTT. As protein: CASSILRRSEAFF.